The rows below give T cell receptor beta chains drawn from one sample of a study of T cell repertoires in cytomegalovirus infection. Via MiXCR, TCRdb re-called the reads, giving one row per CDR3 protein. This table holds approximately 500,000 distinct CDR3 sequences, approximately 15% found once. Sequenced material: CD8+ T cells from PBMCs. All receptors come from a human donor in good health (CMV status not recorded). Some clones in this sample may be carry-over from other donors' samples. Each CDR3 is given with its conserved first and last residue. A D gene is named only where the DNA matches it firmly. A clone size is listed for some rows: how often the clone was seen (once, few, many), or a class if it is expanded.

D gene: NA; V gene: TRBV19; clone size: NA; J gene: TRBJ2-5; CDR3 protein: CASSLLHTGQETQYF; CDR3 DNA: TGTGCCAGTAGTCTCCTCCACACAGGGCAAGAGACCCAGTACTTC
D gene: NA; V gene: TRBV7-8; clone size: many; J gene: TRBJ1-5; CDR3 protein: CASSSDYAEGPSIF; CDR3 DNA: NA
D gene: NA; V gene: TRBV5-1; clone size: NA; J gene: TRBJ2-1; CDR3 protein: CASSFGYSYNEQFF; CDR3 DNA: TGCGCCAGCAGCTTCGGATACTCCTACAATGAGCAGTTCTTC
D gene: NA; V gene: TRBV11-2; clone size: few; J gene: TRBJ2-5; CDR3 protein: CASSFRRGETQYF; CDR3 DNA: TGTGCCAGCAGCTTTAGGAGGGGGGAGACCCAGTACTTC
D gene: TRBD1; V gene: TRBV18; clone size: NA; J gene: TRBJ2-7; CDR3 protein: CASSPQGGQGYEQYF; CDR3 DNA: TGTGCCAGCTCACCACAGGGAGGACAGGGCTACGAGCAGTACTTC
D gene: TRBD2; V gene: TRBV5-1; clone size: NA; J gene: TRBJ2-1; CDR3 protein: CASSLVAGAVNEQFF; CDR3 DNA: TGCGCCAGCAGCTTGGTAGCGGGAGCTGTGAATGAGCAGTTCTTC
D gene: NA; V gene: TRBV7-9; clone size: NA; J gene: TRBJ2-7; CDR3 protein: CASSFRDNPYEQYF; CDR3 DNA: TGTGCCAGCAGCTTCAGGGACAACCCCTACGAGCAGTACTTC
D gene: NA; V gene: TRBV3-1; clone size: NA; J gene: TRBJ2-7; CDR3 protein: CASSPVRGTSSYEQYF; CDR3 DNA: TGTGCCAGCAGCCCCGTCAGGGGTACGAGCTCCTACGAGCAGTACTTC
D gene: NA; V gene: TRBV6-2/TRBV6-3; clone size: NA; J gene: TRBJ2-3; CDR3 protein: CASTLAAASTDTQYF; CDR3 DNA: TGTGCCAGCACTTTAGCGGCGGCTAGCACAGATACGCAGTATTTT
D gene: NA; V gene: TRBV7-3; clone size: many; J gene: TRBJ2-7; CDR3 protein: CASSPFSYEQYF; CDR3 DNA: TGTGCCAGCAGCCCCTTCTCCTACGAGCAGTACTTC
D gene: TRBD1; V gene: TRBV28; clone size: many; J gene: TRBJ2-1; CDR3 protein: CASSPGQGGYEQFF; CDR3 DNA: TGTGCCAGCAGCCCGGGACAGGGGGGCTATGAGCAGTTCTTC
D gene: NA; V gene: TRBV4-1; clone size: many; J gene: TRBJ2-1; CDR3 protein: CASSQESPGTLSSYNEQFF; CDR3 DNA: TGCGCCAGCAGCCAAGAAAGCCCCGGGACGCTGAGCTCCTACAATGAGCAGTTCTTC
D gene: NA; V gene: TRBV27; clone size: few; J gene: TRBJ2-1; CDR3 protein: CASLGGFDEQFF; CDR3 DNA: TGTGCCAGCCTAGGGGGGTTCGATGAGCAGTTCTTC
D gene: NA; V gene: TRBV7-3; clone size: many; J gene: TRBJ2-3; CDR3 protein: CASSNTIGTDTQYF; CDR3 DNA: TGTGCCAGCAGCAATACGATCGGTACAGATACGCAGTATTTT
D gene: NA; V gene: TRBV28; clone size: many; J gene: TRBJ2-2; CDR3 protein: CASTARTAQNTGELFF; CDR3 DNA: TGTGCCAGCACCGCGAGGACTGCTCAGAACACCGGGGAGCTGTTTTTT
D gene: NA; V gene: TRBV20-1; clone size: NA; J gene: TRBJ2-2; CDR3 protein: CSAIVSGAGKAGELFF; CDR3 DNA: TGCAGTGCCATAGTGTCGGGGGCAGGAAAGGCCGGGGAGCTGTTTTTT
D gene: NA; V gene: TRBV7-6; clone size: many; J gene: TRBJ1-6; CDR3 protein: CASSPASYNSPLHF; CDR3 DNA: TGTGCCAGCAGCCCCGCCTCCTATAATTCACCCCTCCACTTT
D gene: NA; V gene: TRBV12-3/TRBV12-4; clone size: many; J gene: TRBJ2-1; CDR3 protein: CASRSGFNEQFF; CDR3 DNA: TGTGCCAGCAGGTCAGGGTTCAATGAGCAGTTCTTC
D gene: NA; V gene: TRBV2; clone size: many; J gene: TRBJ1-2; CDR3 protein: CASNGGRNYGYTF; CDR3 DNA: TGTGCCAGCAACGGGGGGAGGAACTATGGCTACACCTTC
D gene: NA; V gene: TRBV13; clone size: NA; J gene: TRBJ1-6; CDR3 protein: CASSLGLTNSPLHF; CDR3 DNA: TGTGCCAGCAGCTTAGGCCTGACTAATTCACCCCTCCACTTT
D gene: NA; V gene: TRBV6-5; clone size: few; J gene: TRBJ2-7; CDR3 protein: CASSYKLAKTYEQYF; CDR3 DNA: TGTGCCAGCAGTTACAAGCTAGCGAAAACCTACGAGCAGTACTTC
D gene: TRBD1; V gene: TRBV6-5; clone size: NA; J gene: TRBJ2-7; CDR3 protein: CASSNTGDEQYF; CDR3 DNA: TGTGCCAGCAGTAACACAGGGGACGAGCAGTACTTC
D gene: NA; V gene: TRBV7-3; clone size: many; J gene: TRBJ2-1; CDR3 protein: CASSLYVGGGSYNEQFF; CDR3 DNA: TGTGCCAGCAGCTTATACGTGGGCGGAGGCTCCTACAATGAGCAGTTCTTC
D gene: NA; V gene: TRBV5-6; clone size: few; J gene: TRBJ1-6; CDR3 protein: CASSQKQGTYNSPLHF; CDR3 DNA: TGTGCCAGCAGCCAGAAACAGGGCACCTATAATTCACCCCTCCACTTT
D gene: TRBD2; V gene: TRBV7-2; clone size: many; J gene: TRBJ2-3; CDR3 protein: CASSSELAGNTDTQYF; CDR3 DNA: TGTGCCAGCAGCTCTGAGCTAGCGGGGAACACAGATACGCAGTATTTT
D gene: TRBD2; V gene: TRBV27; clone size: many; J gene: TRBJ2-1; CDR3 protein: CASGTSGSSGQFF; CDR3 DNA: TGTGCCAGCGGAACTAGCGGGAGTTCTGGGCAGTTCTTC
D gene: TRBD1; V gene: TRBV10-3; clone size: few; J gene: TRBJ1-2; CDR3 protein: CAISESGTGGYYGYTF; CDR3 DNA: TGTGCCATCAGTGAGTCGGGGACAGGGGGATACTATGGCTACACCTTC
D gene: NA; V gene: TRBV2; clone size: few; J gene: TRBJ2-7; CDR3 protein: CASSELLGGYEQYF; CDR3 DNA: TGTGCCAGCAGTGAACTCCTAGGGGGCTACGAGCAGTACTTC
D gene: NA; V gene: TRBV9; clone size: few; J gene: TRBJ2-7; CDR3 protein: CASSAGQKAYEQYF; CDR3 DNA: TGTGCCAGCAGCGCTGGACAGAAGGCTTACGAGCAGTACTTC
D gene: TRBD2; V gene: TRBV6-1; clone size: many; J gene: TRBJ2-1; CDR3 protein: CASSHGLAGLNEQFF; CDR3 DNA: TGTGCCAGCAGCCACGGACTAGCGGGCCTCAATGAGCAGTTCTTC
D gene: TRBD1; V gene: TRBV27; clone size: many; J gene: TRBJ1-3; CDR3 protein: CARLGEGASGNTIYF; CDR3 DNA: TGTGCCAGGTTAGGCGAGGGGGCCAGTGGAAACACCATATATTTT
D gene: NA; V gene: TRBV5-1; clone size: NA; J gene: TRBJ1-1; CDR3 protein: CASSYSWASNTEAFF; CDR3 DNA: TGCGCCAGCAGCTACTCATGGGCTTCGAACACTGAAGCTTTCTTT
D gene: NA; V gene: TRBV12-3/TRBV12-4; clone size: many; J gene: TRBJ2-7; CDR3 protein: CASSPGTSNEQYF; CDR3 DNA: TGTGCCAGCAGTCCCGGGACGTCAAACGAGCAGTACTTC
D gene: NA; V gene: TRBV30; clone size: few; J gene: TRBJ1-5; CDR3 protein: CAWSVWDGNQPQHF; CDR3 DNA: TGTGCCTGGAGTGTTTGGGACGGCAATCAGCCCCAGCATTTT
D gene: NA; V gene: TRBV6-5; clone size: many; J gene: TRBJ2-3; CDR3 protein: CASSTRSSTDTQYF; CDR3 DNA: TGTGCCAGCAGTACGCGGTCTAGCACAGATACGCAGTATTTT
D gene: TRBD2; V gene: TRBV6-1; clone size: many; J gene: TRBJ2-3; CDR3 protein: CASISLAGRSTDTQYF; CDR3 DNA: TGTGCCAGCATATCACTAGCGGGGAGGAGTACGGATACGCAGTATTTT